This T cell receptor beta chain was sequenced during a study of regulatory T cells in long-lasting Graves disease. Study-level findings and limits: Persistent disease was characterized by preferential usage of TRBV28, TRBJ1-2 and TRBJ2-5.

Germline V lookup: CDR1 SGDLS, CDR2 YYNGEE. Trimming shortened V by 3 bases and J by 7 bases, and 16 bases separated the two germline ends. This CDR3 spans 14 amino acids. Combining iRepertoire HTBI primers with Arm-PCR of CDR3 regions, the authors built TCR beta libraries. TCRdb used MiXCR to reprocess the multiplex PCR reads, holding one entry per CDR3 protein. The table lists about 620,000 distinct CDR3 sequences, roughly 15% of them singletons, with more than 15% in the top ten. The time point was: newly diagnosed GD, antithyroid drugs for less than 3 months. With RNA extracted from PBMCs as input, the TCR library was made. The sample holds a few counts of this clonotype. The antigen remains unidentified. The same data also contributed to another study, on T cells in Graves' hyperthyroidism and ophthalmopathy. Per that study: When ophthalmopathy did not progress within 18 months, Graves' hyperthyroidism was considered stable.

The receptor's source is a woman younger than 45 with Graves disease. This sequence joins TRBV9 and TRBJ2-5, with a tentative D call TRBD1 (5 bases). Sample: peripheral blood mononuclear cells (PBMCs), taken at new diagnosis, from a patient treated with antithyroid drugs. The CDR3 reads CASSAGGATRTQYF. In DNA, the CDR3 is TGTGCCAGCAGCGCGGGTGGGGCCACGCGGACCCAGTACTTC. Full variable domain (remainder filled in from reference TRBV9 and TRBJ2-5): DSGVTQTPKHLITATGQRVTLRCSPRSGDLSVYWYQQSLDQGLQFLIQYYNGEERAKGNILERFSAQQFPDLHSELNLSSLELGDSALYFCASSAGGATRTQYFGPGTRLLVL.